This passage covers 2 T cell receptor beta chains from one sample sequenced in a study of blood T cell repertoires in COVID-19. Sequencing used immunoSEQ multiplex PCR; TCRdb keeps in-frame clones, though not all of them. This repertoire shows about 51,000 clones, around 83% found once; its top ten account for around 4.6%. The material sequenced was peripheral blood. Receptors originate from a man older than 75 with active COVID-19.

The V call is TRBV7-6, the J call TRBJ2-5, with TRBD1 matching 11 bases. The CDR3 contains 17 residues. In germline, CDR1 is SGHVS, CDR2 FNYEAQ. The J segment lost 2 bases and the V segment lost 5 bases, leaving 10 bases of the junction unmatched. The CDR3 protein is CASSARDRGAIQETQYF. In nucleotides, the CDR3 is TGTGCCAGCAGCGCGCGGGACAGGGGGGCAATACAAGAGACCCAGTACTTC.

This chain joins TRBV18 and TRBJ1-4, with 7 bases fitting TRBD1. CDR1 KGHSH and CDR2 LQKENI come from the germline V gene. V dropped 3 bases and J dropped 7; count of bases not matched to a gene: 5. There are 14 residues in the CDR3. The CDR3 here is CASSPDRDREKLFF. CDR3 DNA sequence: TGTGCCAGCTCACCCGACAGGGATCGTGAAAAACTGTTTTTT. The full variable domain, completed using reference TRBV18 and TRBJ1-4, is NAGVMQNPRHLVRRRGQEARLRCSPMKGHSHVYWYRQLPEEGLKFMVYLQKENIIDESGMPKERFSAEFPKEGPSILRIQQVVRGDSAAYFCASSPDRDREKLFFGSGTQLSVL.